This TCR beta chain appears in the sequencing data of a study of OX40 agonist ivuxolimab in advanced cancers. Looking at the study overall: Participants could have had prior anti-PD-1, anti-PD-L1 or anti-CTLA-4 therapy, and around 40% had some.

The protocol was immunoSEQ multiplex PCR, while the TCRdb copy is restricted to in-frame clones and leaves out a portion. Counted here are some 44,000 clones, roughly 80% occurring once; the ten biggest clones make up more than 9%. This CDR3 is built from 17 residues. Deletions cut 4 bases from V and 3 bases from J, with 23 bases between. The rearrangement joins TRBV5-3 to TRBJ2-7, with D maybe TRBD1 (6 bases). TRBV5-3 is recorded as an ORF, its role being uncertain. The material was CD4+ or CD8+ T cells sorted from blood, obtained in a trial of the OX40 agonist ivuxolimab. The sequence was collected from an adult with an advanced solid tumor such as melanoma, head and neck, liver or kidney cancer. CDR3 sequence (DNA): TGTGCCAGAAGCCACCTAAAGACAGGAGAGAGGGACTACGAGCAGTACTTC. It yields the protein CARSHLKTGERDYEQYF.